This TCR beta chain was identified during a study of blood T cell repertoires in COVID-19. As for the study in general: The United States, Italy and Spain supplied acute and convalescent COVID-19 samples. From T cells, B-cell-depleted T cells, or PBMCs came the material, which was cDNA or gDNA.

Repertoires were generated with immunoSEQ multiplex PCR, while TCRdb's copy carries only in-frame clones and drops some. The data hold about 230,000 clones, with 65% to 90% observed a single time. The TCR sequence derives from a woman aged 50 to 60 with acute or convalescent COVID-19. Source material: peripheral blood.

The CDR3 DNA is TGTGCCAGCAGCCAGCCGACAGGGCAAGCTTTCTTT. It codes for CASSQPTGQAFF. The chain employs TRBV3-1 (or the pseudogene TRBV3-2) and TRBJ1-1; 7 bases map to TRBD1. Germline CDR1 is LGHDT and CDR2 is YNNKEL (reference sequence). V was clipped by 3 bases and J by 9 bases; unmatched bases: 4. The CDR3 is 12 amino acids.